The T cell receptor (beta chain) described here comes from a study of low-dose radiotherapy and immunotherapy resistance in tumors. Study-wide background: The fractionation for Cohort 1 was 0.5 Gy per fraction every 2 weeks, totaling 6.5 Gy. Participants were given intravenous cyclophosphamide 200 mg/m2 every two weeks, one day before radiation and immunotherapy. Per fraction, Cohort 2 was given 1 Gy every two weeks, accumulating a total of 13 Gy over 26 weeks.

Time point reported: before trial treatment. All of the donors were given nivolumab, ipilimumab, aspirin, low-dose cyclophosphamide and low-dose radiotherapy as part of RACIN, a single-arm trial. V lost 0 bases, J lost 4 bases, and 12 bases lay in between. The CDR3 contains 15 residues. The V gene's germline CDR1 is SGHRS and CDR2 YFSETQ. This clonotype showed up many times. TRAV- and TRBV-specific primers, spanning alpha and beta chains, primed first-strand cDNA. The authors ran around 18 PCR cycles to amplify TCRs with a constant-region primer and V-primer adapter. TCRdb called the reads again in MiXCR, with one record for every CDR3 protein. Seen here are tens of thousands of distinct CDR3 sequences, 18% observed once, and the top ten hold 2.8%.

The chain recombines TRBV5-1 with TRBJ2-3; weak D call: TRBD1 (5 bases). Here the sequenced sample was PBMCs, taken before treatment. This clonotype originated in a male donor with prostate cancer. This chain's CDR3 is CASSLGGRTADTQYF. The CDR3, as DNA: TGCGCCAGCAGCTTGGGGGGCAGAACGGCAGATACGCAGTATTTT.